The present T cell receptor beta chain was sequenced within a study of CD8 T cells in Susac syndrome. CDR1 is SGDLS and CDR2 is YYNGEE in the germline V gene. The length of the CDR3 is 13 residues. V lost 4 bases and J 3 bases, leaving 11 bases between the germline ends. RNA was extracted with the RNeasy kit, and a quantity of 0.5 to 1 ug was reverse transcribed using random hexamers. TCRdb re-called the immunoSEQ multiplex PCR reads through MiXCR, storing one row per CDR3 protein. The data hold tens of thousands of distinct CDR3 sequences, with less than 95% observed a single time. This clonotype was observed a single time.

This clonotype was obtained from a human donor with Susac syndrome. The sequencing input was CD8+ T cells from PBMCs. The chain has TRBV9 and TRBJ2-7, with a weak D call TRBD2 (6 bases). The chain's CDR3 is CASSPPTSYEQYF. CDR3 nucleotides: TGTGCCAGCAGCCCCCCGACTAGCTACGAGCAGTACTTC.